This TCR beta chain was identified during a study of blood T cell repertoires in COVID-19. The CDR3 consists of 17 residues. V was clipped by 5 bases and J by 6 bases; unmatched bases: 11. Germline V gene data show CDR1 as SGHVS and CDR2 as FNYEAQ. TCRdb keeps only in-frame clones here, not all; method: immunoSEQ multiplex PCR. Seen here are some 190,000 clones, about 88% observed once, and the top ten hold about 4.2%. The sample comprised peripheral blood. V and J are TRBV7-6 and TRBJ1-6, with TRBD1 matching 9 bases. The receptor's source is a human donor in a cohort sampled during active COVID-19. CDR3 sequence reads: CASSMDRGQDLNSPLHF. The CDR3 DNA follows: TGTGCCAGCAGCATGGACAGGGGCCAGGACCTTAATTCACCCCTCCACTTT.